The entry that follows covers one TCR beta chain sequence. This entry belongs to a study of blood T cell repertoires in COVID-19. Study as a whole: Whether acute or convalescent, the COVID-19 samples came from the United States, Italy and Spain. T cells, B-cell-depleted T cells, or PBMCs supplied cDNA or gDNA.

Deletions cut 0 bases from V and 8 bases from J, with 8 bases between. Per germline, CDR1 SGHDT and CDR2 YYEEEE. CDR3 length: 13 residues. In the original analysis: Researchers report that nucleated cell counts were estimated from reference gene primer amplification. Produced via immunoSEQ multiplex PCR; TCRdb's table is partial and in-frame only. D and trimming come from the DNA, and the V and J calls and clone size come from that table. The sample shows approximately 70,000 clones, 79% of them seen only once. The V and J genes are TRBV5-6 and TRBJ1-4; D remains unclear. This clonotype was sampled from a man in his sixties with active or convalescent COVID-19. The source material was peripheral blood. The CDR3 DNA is TGTGCCAGCAGCTTGGCAGGTGGGGAAAAACTGTTTTTT. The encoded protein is CASSLAGGEKLFF.